The 10 T cell receptor beta chains listed next were all sequenced from one sample in a study of T cell responses to AZD1222 COVID-19 vaccine. Method: immunoSEQ multiplex PCR; TCRdb's copy keeps in-frame clones and lacks some. The repertoire has 180,000 or so clones, around 94% of them found once; the top ten carry approximately 0.69%. The specimen was peripheral blood, collected on day 0 of AZD1222 vaccination. The receptors shown here come from an adult in good health.

This chain uses TRBV29-1 with TRBJ1-1; D is unresolved. The CDR3 consists of 11 residues. Germline V CDR1 and CDR2: SQVTM, ANQGSEA. CDR3 nucleotide sequence: TGCGCGGGGTCGTGGTCCACTGAAGCTTTCTTT. Translating gives CAGSWSTEAFF.

This clone was seen just once. The rearrangement uses TRBV10-1 and TRBJ2-1; D gene ambiguous. Trimming shortened V by 8 bases and J by 10 bases, and 12 bases separated the two germline ends. Germline loops: CDR1 WNHNN, CDR2 SYGVQD (reference sequence). This CDR3 spans 11 amino acids. The CDR3 DNA is TGCGCCAGCGCTGGTGTGGGGGAGCAGTTCTTC. It translates to CASAGVGEQFF.

The chain combines TRBV11-3 with TRBJ2-3; tentatively, D is TRBD2 (6 bases). The V and J ends lost 1 base and 4 bases respectively, with 9 bases between them. CDR1 SGHNT and CDR2 YENEEA come from the germline V gene. This CDR3 has 14 amino acids. The CDR3 DNA follows: TGTGCCAGCAGCTTAGGAGCGGGTGCAGATACGCAGTATTTT. Translated: CASSLGAGADTQYF.

This chain's CDR3 is CASSSDRVLYEQYF. DNA of the CDR3: TGTGCCAGCAGTTCAGACAGAGTACTCTACGAGCAGTACTTC. The chain employs TRBV2 and TRBJ2-7; TRBD1 is a possible D gene (5 bases). In germline, CDR1 is SNHLY, CDR2 FYNNEI. The CDR3 is 14 residues long. V shed 5 bases and J shed 3 bases, with 14 bases lying between them. The full variable domain, in which reference TRBV2 and TRBJ2-7 provide the parts outside the CDR3, is EPEVTQTPSHQVTQMGQEVILRCVPISNHLYFYWYRQILGQKVEFLVSFYNNEISEKSEIFDDQFSVERPDGSNFTLKIRSTKLEDSAMYFCASSSDRVLYEQYFGPGTRLTVT.

This sequence joins TRBV6-1 and TRBJ1-2; D is unresolved. Trimming removed 2 bases at V and 4 bases at J, with 11 bases between. The CDR3 is 14 residues long. In germline, CDR1 is MNHNS, CDR2 SASEGT. Here the CDR3 reads CASSEIPGGYGYTF. The CDR3 nucleotides are TGTGCCAGCAGTGAAATCCCTGGTGGCTATGGCTACACCTTC.

This chain joins TRBV9 and TRBJ2-7; 8 bases map to TRBD2. Germline values: CDR1 SGDLS, CDR2 YYNGEE. V trimming: 0 bases; J trimming: 0 bases; junction bases outside the gene matches: 11. The length of the CDR3 is 18 residues. The CDR3 region is CASSVGSGRNSGSYEQYF. CDR3 DNA sequence: TGTGCCAGCAGCGTAGGGAGCGGGAGAAATTCGGGCTCCTACGAGCAGTACTTC.

The rearrangement joins TRBV5-1 to TRBJ1-3; D remains ambiguous. The V gene's germline CDR1 is SGHRS and CDR2 YFSETQ. V was trimmed by 0 bases and J by 9 bases, leaving 10 bases between them. This CDR3 region has 13 residues. CDR3 residues: CASSLDVPSTIYF. The CDR3 DNA reads as TGCGCCAGCAGCTTGGATGTTCCGAGCACCATATATTTT.

The rearrangement links TRBV6-1 to TRBJ2-7; TRBD2 matches at 7 bases. Germline assignment: CDR1 MNHNS and CDR2 SASEGT. The CDR3 is 14 amino acids. The V gene end was trimmed by 4 bases and the J gene end by 4 bases; junction bases not matched to a gene: 7. The CDR3 loop reads CASSVAGGSYEQYF. CDR3 DNA: TGTGCCAGCAGTGTAGCGGGCGGGTCTTACGAGCAGTACTTC.

The rearrangement joins TRBV7-8 to TRBJ1-2, with D tentatively TRBD1 (5 bases). Germline values: CDR1 SGHVS, CDR2 FQNEAQ. This CDR3 spans 15 amino acids. The V end was cut by 3 bases, the J end by 4 bases, with 15 bases between. CDR3: CASSLKRGEIYGYTF. The CDR3 nucleotides are TGTGCCAGCAGCTTGAAAAGGGGTGAAATCTATGGCTACACCTTC.

The chain carries TRBV5-1 and TRBJ2-3, with 7 bases aligning to TRBD2. Germline V gene sequence: CDR1 SGHRS, CDR2 YFSETQ. This CDR3 contains 16 residues. V shed 2 bases and J 3 bases; nucleotides not matched to a gene: 9. The CDR3 is CASSFRQGGGTDTQYF. CDR3 DNA sequence: TGCGCCAGCAGCTTTCGACAAGGCGGGGGAACAGATACGCAGTATTTT.